The clone carrying this T cell receptor beta chain was counted a few times. The antigen is unknown. The CDR3 is 14 amino acids. V was pared by 5 bases and J by 10 bases, with 7 bases of the junction left unmatched. Germline assignment: CDR1 SGHTA and CDR2 FQGNSA. This entry comes from a study of T cells after yellow fever vaccination. Study background: With SMART-Seq v4 Ultra Low Input, the fractions containing low cell numbers were prepared. Study results and caveats: Abundant clonotypes (contaminants from the bulk population) could be present in FACS-sorted repertoires. Most clones from primary vaccination resurfaced after the booster (96% CD4, around 89% CD8).

Conversion of TCR transcripts into cDNA relied on 5'RACE template switching, which added a universal primer site and UMIs. TCRdb reprocessed the 5' RACE reads via MiXCR and lists one record per CDR3 protein. The data show hundreds of thousands of distinct CDR3 sequences, 8.7% seen once. Source: PBMCs, taken on the day of the first yellow fever vaccination. The clonotype originates from a man aged 18 to 30 who received the YFV17D yellow fever vaccine. The chain recombines TRBV7-2 with TRBJ1-6; TRBD1 matches 8 bases. The CDR3 is CASSVDRGGSPLHF. The CDR3 DNA reads TGTGCCAGCAGCGTAGACAGGGGAGGATCACCCCTCCACTTT.